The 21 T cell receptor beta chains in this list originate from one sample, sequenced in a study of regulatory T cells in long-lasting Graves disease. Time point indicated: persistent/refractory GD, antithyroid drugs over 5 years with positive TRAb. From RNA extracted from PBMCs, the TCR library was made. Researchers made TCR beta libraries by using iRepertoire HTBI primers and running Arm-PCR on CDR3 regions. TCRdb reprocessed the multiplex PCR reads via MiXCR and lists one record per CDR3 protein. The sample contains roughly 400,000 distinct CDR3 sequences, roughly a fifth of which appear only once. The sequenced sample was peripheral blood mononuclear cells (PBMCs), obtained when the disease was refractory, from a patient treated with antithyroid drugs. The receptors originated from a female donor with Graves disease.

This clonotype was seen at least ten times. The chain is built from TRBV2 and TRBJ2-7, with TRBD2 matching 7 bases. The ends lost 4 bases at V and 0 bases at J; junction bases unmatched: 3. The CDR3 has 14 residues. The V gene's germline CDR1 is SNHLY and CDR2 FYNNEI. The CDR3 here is CASSVWDYSYEQYF. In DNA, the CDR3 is TGTGCCAGCAGTGTTTGGGACTACTCCTACGAGCAGTACTTC.

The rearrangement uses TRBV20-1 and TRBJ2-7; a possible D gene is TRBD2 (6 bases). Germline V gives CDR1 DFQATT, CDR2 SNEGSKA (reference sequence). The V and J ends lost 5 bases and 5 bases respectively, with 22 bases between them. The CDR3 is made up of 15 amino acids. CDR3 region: CSARGGSGSINEQYF. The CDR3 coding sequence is TGCAGTGCTCGTGGGGGTTCCGGGAGTATCAACGAGCAGTACTTC.

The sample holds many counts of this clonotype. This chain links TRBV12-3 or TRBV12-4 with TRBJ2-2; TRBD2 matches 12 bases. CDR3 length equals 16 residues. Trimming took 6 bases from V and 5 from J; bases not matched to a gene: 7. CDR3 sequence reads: CASRKLAGGFTGELFF. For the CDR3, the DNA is TGTGCCAGCAGAAAACTAGCGGGAGGTTTTACCGGGGAGCTGTTTTTT.

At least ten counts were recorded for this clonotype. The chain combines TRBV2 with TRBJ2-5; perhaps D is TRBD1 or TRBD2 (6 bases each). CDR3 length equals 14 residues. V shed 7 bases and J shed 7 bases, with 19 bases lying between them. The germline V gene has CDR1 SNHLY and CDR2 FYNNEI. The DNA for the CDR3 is TGTGCCAGCAAACGGGGGCTAGCTCAGGGGACCCAGTACTTC. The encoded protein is CASKRGLAQGTQYF.

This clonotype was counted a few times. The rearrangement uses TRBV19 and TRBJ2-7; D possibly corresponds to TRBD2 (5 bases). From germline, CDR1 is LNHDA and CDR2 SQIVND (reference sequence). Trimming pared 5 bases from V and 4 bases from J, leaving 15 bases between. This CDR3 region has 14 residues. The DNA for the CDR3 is TGTGCCAGTAGTCCCGTGGCGGGTCCTTACGAGCAGTACTTC. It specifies CASSPVAGPYEQYF. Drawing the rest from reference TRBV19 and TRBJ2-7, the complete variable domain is DGGITQSPKYLFRKEGQNVTLSCEQNLNHDAMYWYRQDPGQGLRLIYYSQIVNDFQKGDIAEGYSVSREKKESFPLTVTSAQKNPTAFYLCASSPVAGPYEQYFGPGTRLTVT.

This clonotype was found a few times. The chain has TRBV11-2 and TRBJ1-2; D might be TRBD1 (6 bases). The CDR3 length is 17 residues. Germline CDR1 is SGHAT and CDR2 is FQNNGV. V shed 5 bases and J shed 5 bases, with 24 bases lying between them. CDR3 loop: CASSPFGGRRGAYGYTF. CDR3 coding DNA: TGTGCCAGCAGCCCATTCGGGGGGCGGAGGGGGGCTTATGGCTACACCTTC. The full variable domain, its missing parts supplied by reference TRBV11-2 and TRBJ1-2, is EAGVAQSPRYKIIEKRQSVAFWCNPISGHATLYWYQQILGQGPKLLIQFQNNGVVDDSQLPKDRFSAERLKGVDSTLKIQPAKLEDSAVYLCASSPFGGRRGAYGYTFGSGTRLTVV.

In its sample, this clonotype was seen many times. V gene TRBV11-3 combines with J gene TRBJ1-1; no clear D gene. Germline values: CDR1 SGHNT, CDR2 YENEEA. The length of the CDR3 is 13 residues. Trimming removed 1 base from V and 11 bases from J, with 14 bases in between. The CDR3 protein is CASSLVAGSRAFF. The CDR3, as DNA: TGTGCCAGCAGCTTAGTGGCGGGTTCAAGGGCTTTCTTT.

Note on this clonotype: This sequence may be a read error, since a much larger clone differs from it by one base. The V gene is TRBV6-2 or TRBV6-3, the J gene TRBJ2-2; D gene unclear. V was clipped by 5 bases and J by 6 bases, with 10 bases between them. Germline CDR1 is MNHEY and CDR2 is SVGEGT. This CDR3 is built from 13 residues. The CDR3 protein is CASSAGVSGELFF. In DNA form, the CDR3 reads TGTGCCAGCAGTGCCGGCGTGTCCGGGGAGCTGTTTTTT.

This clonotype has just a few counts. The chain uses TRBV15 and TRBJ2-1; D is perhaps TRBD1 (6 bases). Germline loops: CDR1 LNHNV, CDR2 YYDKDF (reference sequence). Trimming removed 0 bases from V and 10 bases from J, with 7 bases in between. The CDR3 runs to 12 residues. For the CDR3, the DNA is TGTGCCACCAGCAGAGATAGGGGGGAGCAGTTCTTC. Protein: CATSRDRGEQFF.

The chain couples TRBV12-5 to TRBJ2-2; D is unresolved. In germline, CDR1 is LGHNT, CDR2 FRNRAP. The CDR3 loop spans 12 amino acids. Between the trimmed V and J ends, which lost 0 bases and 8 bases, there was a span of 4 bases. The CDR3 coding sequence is TGTGCTAGTGGTTTGGTGGGTGGGGAGCTGTTTTTT. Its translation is CASGLVGGELFF.

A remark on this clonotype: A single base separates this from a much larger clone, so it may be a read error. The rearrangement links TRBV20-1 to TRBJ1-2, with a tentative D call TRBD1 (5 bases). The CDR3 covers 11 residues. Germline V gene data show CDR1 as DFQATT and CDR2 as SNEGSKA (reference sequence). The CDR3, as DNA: TGCAGTGCAGACAGCGACTATGGCTACTCCTTC. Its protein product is CSADSDYGYSF.

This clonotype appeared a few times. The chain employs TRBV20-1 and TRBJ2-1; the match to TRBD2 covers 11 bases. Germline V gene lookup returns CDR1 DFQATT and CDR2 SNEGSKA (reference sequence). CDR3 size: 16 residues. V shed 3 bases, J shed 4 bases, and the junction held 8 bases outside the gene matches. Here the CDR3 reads CSASQASGRTYNEQFF. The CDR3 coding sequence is TGCAGTGCTAGCCAGGCTAGCGGGAGGACTTACAATGAGCAGTTCTTC.

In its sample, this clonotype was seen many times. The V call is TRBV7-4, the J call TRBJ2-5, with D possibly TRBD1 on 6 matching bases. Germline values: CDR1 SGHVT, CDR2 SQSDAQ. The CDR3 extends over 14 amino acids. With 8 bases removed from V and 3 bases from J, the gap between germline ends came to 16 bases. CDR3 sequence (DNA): TGTGCCAGCGGTCGGGACACGCAAAAAGAGACCCAGTACTTC. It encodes CASGRDTQKETQYF.

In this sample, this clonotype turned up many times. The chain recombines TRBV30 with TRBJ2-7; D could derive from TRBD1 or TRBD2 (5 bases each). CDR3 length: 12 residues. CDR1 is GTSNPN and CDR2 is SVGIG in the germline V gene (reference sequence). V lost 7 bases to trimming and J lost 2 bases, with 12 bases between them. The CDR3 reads CALRDGAYEQYF. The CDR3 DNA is TGTGCCTTAAGGGACGGAGCCTACGAGCAGTACTTC.

The CDR3 region has the DNA TGCTCAGGCCTAACGGACACAAAGGCCCAAGAGACCCAGTACTTC. This sequence encodes CSGLTDTKAQETQYF. The chain combines TRBV20-1 with TRBJ2-5; perhaps TRBD1 as D (5 bases). This CDR3 has 15 residues. Per germline, CDR1 DFQATT and CDR2 SNEGSKA (reference sequence).

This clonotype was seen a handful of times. CDR3 DNA: TGTGCCAGCAGCGACAGGGGTAGGGCCTTAAACACCATATATTTT. Protein: CASSDRGRALNTIYF. The chain recombines TRBV6-1 with TRBJ1-3, with 8 bases that match TRBD1. CDR3 size: 15 residues. Germline CDR1 reads MNHNS; CDR2 reads SASEGT. Trimming cost V 6 bases and J 6 bases; bases outside gene matches: 10.

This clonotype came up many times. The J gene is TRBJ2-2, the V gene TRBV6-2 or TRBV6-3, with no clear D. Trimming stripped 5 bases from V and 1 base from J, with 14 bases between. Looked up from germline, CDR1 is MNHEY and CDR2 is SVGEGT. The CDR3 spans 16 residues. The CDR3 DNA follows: TGTGCCAGCAGTGAAATTGGAGTTCGGAACACCGGGGAGCTGTTTTTT. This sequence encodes CASSEIGVRNTGELFF.

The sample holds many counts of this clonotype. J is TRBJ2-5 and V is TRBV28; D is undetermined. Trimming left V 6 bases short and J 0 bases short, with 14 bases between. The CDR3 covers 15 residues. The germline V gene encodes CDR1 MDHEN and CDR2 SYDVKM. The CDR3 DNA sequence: TGTGCCAGCAGGCGGCCAGAAACGTACCAAGAGACCCAGTACTTC. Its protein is CASRRPETYQETQYF.

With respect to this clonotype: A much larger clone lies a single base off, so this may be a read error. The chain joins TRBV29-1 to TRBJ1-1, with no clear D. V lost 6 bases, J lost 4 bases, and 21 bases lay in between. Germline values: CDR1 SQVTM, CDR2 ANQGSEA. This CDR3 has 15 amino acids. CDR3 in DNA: TGCAGCGTGAAGTTGGGGAGGCAGCTGATCACTGAAGCTTTCTTT. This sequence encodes CSVKLGRQLITEAFF.

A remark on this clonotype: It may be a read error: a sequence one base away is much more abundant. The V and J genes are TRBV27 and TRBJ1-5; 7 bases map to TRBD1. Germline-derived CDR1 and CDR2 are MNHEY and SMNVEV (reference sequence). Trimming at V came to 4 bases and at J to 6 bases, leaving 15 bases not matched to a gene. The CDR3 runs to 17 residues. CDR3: CASSSARLDRAVQPQHF. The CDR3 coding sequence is TGTGCCAGCAGTTCAGCCCGGTTAGACAGGGCGGTTCAGCCCCAGCATTTT.

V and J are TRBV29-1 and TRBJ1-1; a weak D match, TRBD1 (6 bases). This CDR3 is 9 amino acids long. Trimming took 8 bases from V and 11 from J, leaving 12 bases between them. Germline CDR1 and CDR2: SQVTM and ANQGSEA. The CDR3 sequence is CSSYRDAFF. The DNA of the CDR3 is TGCAGCTCCTACAGGGATGCTTTCTTT.